This TCR beta chain emerged from a study of blood T cell repertoires in COVID-19. Study-wide background: Donors in the United States, Italy and Spain gave samples during acute or convalescent COVID-19. Nucleic acid was either cDNA or gDNA, and it came from T cells, B-cell-depleted T cells, or PBMCs.

Original handling: Amplifying reference gene primers gave estimates of nucleated cell counts. The assay was immunoSEQ multiplex PCR, and TCRdb's table has in-frame clones only and misses some. V and J calls and clone size are as listed in that table; D and trimming were resolved from the DNA. Here the sample spans about 190,000 clones, roughly 89% being singletons. CDR3 length: 14 residues. Germline lookup yields CDR1 SQVTM and CDR2 ANQGSEA. The V gene end was trimmed by 4 bases and the J gene end by 3 bases; junction bases not matched to a gene: 4. This chain joins TRBV29-1 and TRBJ1-2, with 11 bases identical to TRBD1. The source of this sequence is a man aged 40-50 years with acute or convalescent COVID-19. The sample taken for sequencing was peripheral blood. CDR3 in DNA: TGCAGCGTTGGCGGGACAGGGGGTGACTATGGCTACACCTTC. Translating it yields CSVGGTGGDYGYTF.